The 8 T cell receptor beta chains below all came from one sample that was sequenced in a study of blood T cell repertoires in COVID-19. The assay was immunoSEQ multiplex PCR, and TCRdb's table has in-frame clones only and misses some. Here the sample spans 200,000 to 250,000 clones, around nine tenths being singletons. Specimen: PBMCs or T cells enriched from blood (not recorded which). Source of these receptors: a woman under 40 who had been exposed to COVID-19.

The V and J genes are TRBV6-1 and TRBJ2-7, with TRBD2 matching 7 bases. The CDR3 has 16 residues. The V and J ends lost 2 bases and 1 base, in that order; junction bases with no gene match: 8. CDR1 is MNHNS and CDR2 is SASEGT in the germline V gene. The CDR3 spells CASSELASGVSYEQYF. The CDR3, as DNA: TGTGCCAGCAGTGAATTAGCTAGCGGCGTATCCTACGAGCAGTACTTC.

The gene calls are TRBV5-6 and TRBJ1-1; maybe TRBD1 (5 bases). The V and J ends lost 2 bases and 3 bases respectively, with 11 bases between them. Germline CDR1 and CDR2: SGHDT and YYEEEE. The CDR3 totals 14 residues. The CDR3 spells CASSFGGRDTEAFF. Here the CDR3 DNA reads TGTGCCAGCAGCTTCGGGGGACGAGACACTGAAGCTTTCTTT.

The V and J genes are TRBV14 and TRBJ1-4; 7 positions agree with TRBD1. CDR3 length: 17 amino acids. V was pared by 2 bases and J by 8 bases, with 14 bases of the junction left unmatched. CDR1 is SGHDN, CDR2 FVKESK, per germline. This CDR3 reads CASSQRGRQAGGEKLFF. The CDR3 region has the DNA TGTGCCAGCAGCCAAAGGGGGCGCCAGGCTGGTGGGGAAAAACTGTTTTTT. The complete variable domain, with remaining parts taken from reference TRBV14 and TRBJ1-4, reads EAGVTQFPSHSVIEKGQTVTLRCDPISGHDNLYWYRRVMGKEIKFLLHFVKESKQDESGMPNNRFLAERTGGTYSTLKVQPAELEDSGVYFCASSQRGRQAGGEKLFFGSGTQLSVL.

The rearrangement joins TRBV2 to TRBJ2-3; D is uncertain. V shed 5 bases and J shed 2 bases, with 11 bases lying between them. CDR3 length equals 14 residues. The germline V gene has CDR1 SNHLY and CDR2 FYNNEI. The CDR3: CASSTLLSTDTQYF. In DNA form, the CDR3 reads TGTGCCAGCAGTACCCTACTATCCACAGATACGCAGTATTTT.

This clone was counted a single time. The rearrangement links TRBV5-1 to TRBJ2-1; 9 bases line up with TRBD2. The CDR3 has 14 residues. Germline V gene sequence: CDR1 SGHRS, CDR2 YFSETQ. V was clipped by 0 bases and J by 9 bases; unmatched bases: 4. The CDR3 DNA reads TGCGCCAGCAGCTTGGTTAGCGGGAGAATTGAGCAGTTCTTC. Its protein is CASSLVSGRIEQFF. The whole variable domain, filled in from reference TRBV5-1 and TRBJ2-1, reads KAGVTQTPRYLIKTRGQQVTLSCSPISGHRSVSWYQQTPGQGLQFLFEYFSETQRNKGNFPGRFSGRQFSNSRSEMNVSTLELGDSALYLCASSLVSGRIEQFFGPGTRLTVL.

This rearrangement joins TRBV4-1 to TRBJ1-4; D gene uncertain. The germline CDR1 and CDR2 sequences are MGHRA and YSYEKL. V was clipped by 0 bases and J by 4 bases, with 9 bases between them. The CDR3 is 15 residues long. In DNA, the CDR3 is TGCGCCAGCAGCCAAGAACCAGTCCTTAATGAAAAACTGTTTTTT. It is translated as CASSQEPVLNEKLFF.

The gene calls are TRBV18 and TRBJ2-5; 8 nucleotides align to TRBD1. In germline, CDR1 is KGHSH, CDR2 LQKENI. Unmatched junction bases numbered 12, after V lost 5 bases and J lost 4 bases. The CDR3 runs 16 residues. The CDR3, as DNA: TGTGCCAGCTCATCCTCTACAGGGGGTGGCTCAGAGACCCAGTACTTC. Protein: CASSSSTGGGSETQYF.

The gene calls are TRBV3-1 (or the pseudogene TRBV3-2) and TRBJ1-5; 8 bases line up with TRBD1. The CDR3 runs to 14 residues. The germline gives CDR1 LGHDT, CDR2 YNNKEL (reference sequence). V was clipped by 6 bases and J by 4 bases; unmatched bases: 5. The CDR3 coding sequence is TGTGCCAGCAGTTCAGGGACAGGTAATCAGCCCCAGCATTTT. Its protein product is CASSSGTGNQPQHF.